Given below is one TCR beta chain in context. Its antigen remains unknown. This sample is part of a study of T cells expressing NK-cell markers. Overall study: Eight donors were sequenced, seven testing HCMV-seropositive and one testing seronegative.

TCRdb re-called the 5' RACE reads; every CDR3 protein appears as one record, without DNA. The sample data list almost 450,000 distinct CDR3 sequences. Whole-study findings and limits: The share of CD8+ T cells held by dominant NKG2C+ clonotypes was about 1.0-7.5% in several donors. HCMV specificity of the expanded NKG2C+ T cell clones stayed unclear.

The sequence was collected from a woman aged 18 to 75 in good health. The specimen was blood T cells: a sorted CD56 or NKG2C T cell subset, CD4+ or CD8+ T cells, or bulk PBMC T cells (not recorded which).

The CDR3 protein is CASSPLRDATYGYTF. The rearrangement joins TRBV5-5 to TRBJ1-2; the D call from TCRdb, TRBD1, cannot be confirmed without DNA. Germline CDR1 is SGHKS and CDR2 is YYEKEE (reference sequence). The CDR3 runs 15 residues. The full variable domain, its missing parts supplied by reference TRBV5-5 and TRBJ1-2, is DAGVTQSPTHLIKTRGQQVTLRCSPISGHKSVSWYQQVLGQGPQFIFQYYEKEERGRGNFPDRFSARQFPNYSSELNVNALLLGDSALYLCASSPLRDATYGYTFGSGTRLTVV.